This record covers a single T cell receptor (beta chain). Its antigen remains unknown. Trimming pared 6 bases from V and 4 bases from J, leaving 11 bases between. Germline V gene lookup returns CDR1 SNHLY and CDR2 FYNNEI. This CDR3 has 13 amino acids. The source of the sample is a study of shared clonotypes between healthy human individuals. Whole-study results and caveats: Among the subsets, naive ones generally showed larger estimated richness than memory ones. Incomplete sequencing of sorted subsets was indicated by rarefaction despite large depth.

Per the original methods: ImmunoSEQ sequences covered only the junction and lacked quality scores; filtering therefore differed. Clones were sequenced by immunoSEQ multiplex PCR, and TCRdb holds only the in-frame ones, with some missing. V and J calls and clone size are given by that table; D and trimming were obtained from the DNA. The table has about 2.4 million clones, approximately 93% seen once. The clonotype originates from a man aged 18 to 29 in good health. Some clones in this sample may be carry-over from other donors' samples. The source material was naive CD4+ T cells from PBMCs. Specified subset: CD45RA+ positively selected. This rearrangement joins TRBV2 to TRBJ2-3, with D possibly called TRBD1 or TRBD2 (5 bases each). The CDR3 coding sequence is TGTGCCAGCAGCCAGGGACGGGCAGATACGCAGTATTTT. Amino acids: CASSQGRADTQYF.